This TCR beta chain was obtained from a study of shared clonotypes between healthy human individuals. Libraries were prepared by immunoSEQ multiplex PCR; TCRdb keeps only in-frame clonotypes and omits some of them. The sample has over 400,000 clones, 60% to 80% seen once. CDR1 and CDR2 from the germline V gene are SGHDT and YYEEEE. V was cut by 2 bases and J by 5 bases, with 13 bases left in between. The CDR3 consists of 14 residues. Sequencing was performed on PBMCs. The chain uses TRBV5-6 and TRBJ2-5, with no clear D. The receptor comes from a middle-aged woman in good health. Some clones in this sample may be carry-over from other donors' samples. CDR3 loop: CASSLSGSRETQYF. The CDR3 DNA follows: TGTGCCAGCAGCTTATCAGGAAGTCGGGAGACCCAGTACTTC.